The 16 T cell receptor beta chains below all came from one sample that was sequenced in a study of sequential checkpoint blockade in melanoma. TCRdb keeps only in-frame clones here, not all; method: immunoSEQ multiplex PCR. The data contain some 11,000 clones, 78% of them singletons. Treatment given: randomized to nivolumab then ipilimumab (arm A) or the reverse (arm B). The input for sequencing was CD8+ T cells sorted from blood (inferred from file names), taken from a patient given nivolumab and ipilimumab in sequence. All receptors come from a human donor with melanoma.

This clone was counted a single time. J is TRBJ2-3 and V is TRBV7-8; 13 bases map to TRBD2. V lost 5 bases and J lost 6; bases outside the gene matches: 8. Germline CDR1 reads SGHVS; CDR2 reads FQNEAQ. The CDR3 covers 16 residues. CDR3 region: CASSELAGGPGDTQYF. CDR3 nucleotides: TGTGCCAGCAGCGAACTAGCGGGGGGGCCGGGCGATACGCAGTATTTT.

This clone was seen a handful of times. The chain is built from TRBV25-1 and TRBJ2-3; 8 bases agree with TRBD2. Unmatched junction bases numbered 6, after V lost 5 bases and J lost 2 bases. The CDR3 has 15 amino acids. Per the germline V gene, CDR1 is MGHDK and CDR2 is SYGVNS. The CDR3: CASSRAGEFTDTQYF. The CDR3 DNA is TGTGCCAGCAGTAGAGCGGGGGAGTTCACAGATACGCAGTATTTT. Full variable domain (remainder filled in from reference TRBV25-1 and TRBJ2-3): EADIYQTPRYLVIGTGKKITLECSQTMGHDKMYWYQQDPGMELHLIHYSYGVNSTEKGDLSSESTVSRIRTEHFPLTLESARPSHTSQYLCASSRAGEFTDTQYFGPGTRLTVL.

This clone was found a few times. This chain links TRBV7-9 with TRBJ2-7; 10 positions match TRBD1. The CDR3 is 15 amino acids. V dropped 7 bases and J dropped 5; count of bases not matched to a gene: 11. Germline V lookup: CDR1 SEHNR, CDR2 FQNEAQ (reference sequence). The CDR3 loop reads CASNTKDRGTDEQYF. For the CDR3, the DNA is TGTGCCAGCAACACGAAGGACAGGGGGACGGACGAGCAGTACTTC.

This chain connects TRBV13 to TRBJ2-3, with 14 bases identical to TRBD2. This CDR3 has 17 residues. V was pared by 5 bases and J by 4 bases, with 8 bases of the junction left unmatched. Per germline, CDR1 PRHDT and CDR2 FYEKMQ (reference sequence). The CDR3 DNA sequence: TGTGCCAGCAGCCCCGGGACTAGCGGGAGTTCGGCAGATACGCAGTATTTT. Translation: CASSPGTSGSSADTQYF. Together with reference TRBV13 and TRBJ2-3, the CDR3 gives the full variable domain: AAGVIQSPRHLIKEKRETATLKCYPIPRHDTVYWYQQGPGQDPQFLISFYEKMQSDKGSIPDRFSAQQFSDYHSELNMSSLELGDSALYFCASSPGTSGSSADTQYFGPGTRLTVL.

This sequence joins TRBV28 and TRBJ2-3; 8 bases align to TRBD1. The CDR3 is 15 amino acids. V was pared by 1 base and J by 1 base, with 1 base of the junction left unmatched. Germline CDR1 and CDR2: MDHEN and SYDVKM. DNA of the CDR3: TGTGCCAGCAGTTTATTGGGACAGGGCACAGATACGCAGTATTTT. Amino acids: CASSLLGQGTDTQYF.

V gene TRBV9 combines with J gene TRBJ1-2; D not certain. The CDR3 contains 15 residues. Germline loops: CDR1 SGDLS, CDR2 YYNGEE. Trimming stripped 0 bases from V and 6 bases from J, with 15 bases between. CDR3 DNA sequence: TGTGCCAGCAGCGTAGGGGCAGGTGATGTACATGGCTACACCTTC. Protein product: CASSVGAGDVHGYTF.

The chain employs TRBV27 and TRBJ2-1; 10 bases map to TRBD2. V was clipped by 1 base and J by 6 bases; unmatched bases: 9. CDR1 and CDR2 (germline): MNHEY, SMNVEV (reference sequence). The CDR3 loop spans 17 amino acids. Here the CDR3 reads CASSLFAGLADPNEQFF. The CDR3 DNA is TGTGCCAGCAGTTTATTCGCTGGACTAGCGGACCCCAATGAGCAGTTCTTC.

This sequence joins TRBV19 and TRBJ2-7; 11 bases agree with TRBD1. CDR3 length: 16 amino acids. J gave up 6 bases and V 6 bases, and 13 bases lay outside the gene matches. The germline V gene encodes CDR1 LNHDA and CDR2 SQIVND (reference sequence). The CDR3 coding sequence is TGTGCCAGTAGCCTGGGACAGGGGGGACAGATGGGCGAGCAGTACTTC. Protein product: CASSLGQGGQMGEQYF.

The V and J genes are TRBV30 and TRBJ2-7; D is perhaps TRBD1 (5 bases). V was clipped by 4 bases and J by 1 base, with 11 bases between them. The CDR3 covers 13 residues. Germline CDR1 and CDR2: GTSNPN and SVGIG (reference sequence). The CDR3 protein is CAWTQGVSYEQYF. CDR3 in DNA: TGTGCCTGGACGCAAGGGGTATCCTACGAGCAGTACTTC.

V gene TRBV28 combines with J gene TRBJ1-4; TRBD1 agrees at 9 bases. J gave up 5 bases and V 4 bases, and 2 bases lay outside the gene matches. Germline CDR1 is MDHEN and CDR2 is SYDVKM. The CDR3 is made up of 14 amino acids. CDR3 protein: CASSSQGANEKLFF. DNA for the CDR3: TGTGCCAGCAGTTCACAGGGGGCGAATGAAAAACTGTTTTTT.

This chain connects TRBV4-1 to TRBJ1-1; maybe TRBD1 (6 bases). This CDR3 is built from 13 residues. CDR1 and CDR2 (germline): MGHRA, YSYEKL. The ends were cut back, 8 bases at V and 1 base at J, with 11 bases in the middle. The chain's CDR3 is CASGLTGNTEAFF. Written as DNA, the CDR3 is TGCGCCAGCGGACTGACAGGGAACACTGAAGCTTTCTTT.

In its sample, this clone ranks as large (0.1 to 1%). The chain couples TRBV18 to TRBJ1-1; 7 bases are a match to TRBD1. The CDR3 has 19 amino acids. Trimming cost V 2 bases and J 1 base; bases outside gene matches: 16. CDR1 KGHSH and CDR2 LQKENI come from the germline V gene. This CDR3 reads CASSPGHRGTVIENTEAFF. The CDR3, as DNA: TGTGCCAGCTCACCAGGCCACAGGGGTACAGTAATCGAGAACACTGAAGCTTTCTTT.

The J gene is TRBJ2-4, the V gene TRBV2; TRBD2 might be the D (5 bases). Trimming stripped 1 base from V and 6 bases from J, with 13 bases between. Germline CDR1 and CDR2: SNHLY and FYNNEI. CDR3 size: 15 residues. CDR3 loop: CASSEEGAESNIQYF. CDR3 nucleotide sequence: TGTGCCAGCAGTGAAGAGGGAGCAGAGTCAAACATTCAGTACTTC.

CDR3 region: CASSLATYREQYF. For the CDR3, the DNA is TGTGCCAGCAGCTTAGCCACGTACAGGGAACAGTACTTC. The chain uses TRBV7-6 and TRBJ2-7, with D tentatively TRBD1 (6 bases). The CDR3 is 13 residues long. V was cut by 0 bases and J by 10 bases, with 13 bases left in between. From germline, CDR1 is SGHVS and CDR2 FNYEAQ.

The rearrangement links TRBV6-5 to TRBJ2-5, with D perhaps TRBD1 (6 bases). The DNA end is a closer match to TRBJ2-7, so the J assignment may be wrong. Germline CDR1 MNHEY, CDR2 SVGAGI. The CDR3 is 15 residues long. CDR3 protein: CASSYSSRGFYEQYF. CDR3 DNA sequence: TGTGCCAGCAGTTACTCCAGCAGGGGTTTCTACGAGCAGTACTTC.

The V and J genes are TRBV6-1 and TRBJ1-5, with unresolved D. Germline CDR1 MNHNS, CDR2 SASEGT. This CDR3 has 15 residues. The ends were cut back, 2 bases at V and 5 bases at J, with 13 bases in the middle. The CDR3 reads CASSETGRGYQPQHF. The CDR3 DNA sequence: TGTGCCAGCAGTGAAACTGGGCGCGGGTATCAGCCCCAGCATTTT.